One and the same sample provided the 6 T cell receptor beta chains below, sequenced in a study of control samples from healthy donors and cancer patients. Profiled with immunoSEQ multiplex PCR; TCRdb holds only in-frame clones, not every one. The data hold about 92,000 clones, with almost 85% observed a single time. The sequencing sample was made of blood. Receptors were obtained from a woman between 55 and 75 years old in good health.

The rearrangement links TRBV7-9 to TRBJ2-5, with D possibly being TRBD2 (6 bases). The CDR3 spans 14 residues. V was pared by 2 bases and J by 5 bases, with 12 bases between. Germline values: CDR1 SEHNR, CDR2 FQNEAQ (reference sequence). The CDR3 bases are TGTGCCAGCAGCTTAATGGGGGGTGAGGAGACCCAGTACTTC. Protein sequence: CASSLMGGEETQYF.

V is TRBV5-1 and J is TRBJ2-3; possible D gene TRBD1, 6 bases. The germline V and J ends were trimmed by 3 bases and 4 bases, with 9 bases remaining between them. The CDR3 totals 13 residues. The V gene's germline CDR1 is SGHRS and CDR2 YFSETQ. The CDR3: CASSSQGSDTQYF. The CDR3 DNA follows: TGCGCCAGCAGCTCTCAGGGGTCAGATACGCAGTATTTT.

V is TRBV5-4 and J is TRBJ2-1; 9 nucleotides agree with TRBD2. CDR3 length: 15 amino acids. Germline lookup yields CDR1 SGHNT and CDR2 YYREEE (reference sequence). The V segment lost 4 bases and the J segment 7 bases; nucleotides outside the gene matches: 9. The CDR3 nucleotides read TGTGCCAGCAGCGTAGCGGGAGTGGAAGGTAATGAGCAGTTCTTC. This translates into CASSVAGVEGNEQFF.

The gene calls are TRBV3-1 (or the pseudogene TRBV3-2) and TRBJ1-6; possibly TRBD1 for D (5 bases). The CDR3 totals 15 residues. The V gene's germline CDR1 is LGHDT and CDR2 YNNKEL (reference sequence). V lost 4 bases, J lost 0 bases, and 7 bases lay in between. CDR3 nucleotides: TGTGCCAGCAGCCGGGGGGACTCCTATAATTCACCCCTCCACTTT. Its translation: CASSRGDSYNSPLHF.

This sequence joins TRBV19 and TRBJ2-4, with 7 bases that match TRBD2. V lost 5 bases to trimming and J lost 8 bases; unmatched junction nucleotides: 6. The CDR3 sequence is 13 residues long. CDR1 and CDR2 from the germline V gene are LNHDA and SQIVND (reference sequence). CDR3 region: CASSGLRGDIQYF. In nucleotides, the CDR3 is TGTGCCAGTAGTGGTCTCCGGGGGGACATTCAGTACTTC. The full variable domain, rest sourced from reference TRBV19 and TRBJ2-4, is DGGITQSPKYLFRKEGQNVTLSCEQNLNHDAMYWYRQDPGQGLRLIYYSQIVNDFQKGDIAEGYSVSREKKESFPLTVTSAQKNPTAFYLCASSGLRGDIQYFGAGTRLSVL.

This chain joins TRBV27 and TRBJ2-1; the D gene could be TRBD1 or TRBD2 (5 bases each). The CDR3 runs to 14 residues. The V gene lost 4 bases and the J gene lost 6 bases, with 13 bases spanning the gap. CDR1 is MNHEY and CDR2 is SMNVEV in the germline V gene (reference sequence). The CDR3 nucleotides are TGTGCCAGCAGTTGGGACCGACAGATCAATGAGCAGTTCTTC. Its protein is CASSWDRQINEQFF.